The next 16 T cell receptor beta chains were all read from a single sample in a study of identifying expanded T cells in peripheral blood. TCRdb keeps only in-frame clones here, not all; method: immunoSEQ multiplex PCR. The sample includes about 82,000 clones, about 90% of them seen just once. The sample consisted of blood. The receptors here all came from a person aged 18-70 years in good health.

V is TRBV11-1 and J is TRBJ1-1, with D uncertain. Germline CDR1 reads SGHAT; CDR2 reads FQDESV (reference sequence). V was pared by 1 base and J by 7 bases, with 13 bases between. CDR3 length equals 14 residues. CDR3 amino acids: CASSLVAGSLEAFF. Here the CDR3 DNA reads TGTGCCAGCAGCTTAGTTGCAGGTTCGCTTGAAGCTTTCTTT.

The rearrangement uses TRBV2 and TRBJ2-7, with D possibly being TRBD1 (5 bases). V shed 8 bases and J shed 2 bases, with 13 bases lying between them. This CDR3 has 13 amino acids. The germline V gene has CDR1 SNHLY and CDR2 FYNNEI. The DNA of the CDR3 is TGTGCCAGCGTGCAGGGAACTACCTACGAGCAGTACTTC. Protein sequence: CASVQGTTYEQYF.

J is TRBJ1-2 and V is TRBV19, with D perhaps TRBD1 (5 bases). The CDR3 runs 12 residues. Trimming cost V 7 bases and J 8 bases, with 14 bases left between them. Germline CDR1 reads LNHDA; CDR2 reads SQIVND (reference sequence). The CDR3 protein is CASTPGSGGYTF. CDR3 DNA sequence: TGTGCCAGTACCCCAGGGTCGGGAGGCTACACCTTC.

The chain uses TRBV12-5 and TRBJ2-6; 8 nucleotides match TRBD1. CDR1 and CDR2 (germline): LGHNT, FRNRAP. V lost 0 bases and J lost 0; bases outside the gene matches: 7. The CDR3 spans 19 residues. The CDR3 DNA is TGTGCTAGTGGTTTGGTACAGGCAGGGGGCCTCTCTGGGGCCAACGTCCTGACTTTC. It encodes CASGLVQAGGLSGANVLTF.

The chain is built from TRBV5-1 and TRBJ1-6; 9 bases are a match to TRBD1. Germline lookup yields CDR1 SGHRS and CDR2 YFSETQ. This CDR3 has 17 residues. V shed 0 bases and J 9 bases; nucleotides not matched to a gene: 10. In nucleotides, the CDR3 is TGCGCCAGCAGCTTGGGGTACGGACAGGGGTTCAGTTCACCCCTCCACTTT. This translates into CASSLGYGQGFSSPLHF.

This clone appeared once. The CDR3 protein is CASSPRNRVSSTDTQYF. The CDR3 DNA reads as TGTGCCAGCAGCCCCCGCAACAGGGTAAGCAGCACAGATACGCAGTATTTT. The rearrangement uses TRBV11-3 and TRBJ2-3; D is perhaps TRBD1 (6 bases). The length of the CDR3 is 17 residues. In germline, CDR1 is SGHNT, CDR2 YENEEA. V dropped 5 bases and J dropped 0 bases, with 18 bases sitting between them.

This clone showed up just once. This sequence joins TRBV5-5 and TRBJ1-1, with D perhaps TRBD1 (6 bases). This CDR3 spans 15 amino acids. Germline values: CDR1 SGHKS, CDR2 YYEKEE (reference sequence). Trimming cost V 4 bases and J 7 bases, with 20 bases left between them. For the CDR3, the DNA is TGTGCCAGCAGCCTGGTGAGAAGAATGGACAGTGAAGCTTTCTTT. Protein: CASSLVRRMDSEAFF.

The rearrangement links TRBV5-8 to TRBJ2-1, with a tentative D call TRBD2 (5 bases). Germline CDR1 reads SGHTS; CDR2 reads YDEGEE. CDR3 length: 13 residues. V lost 3 bases to trimming and J lost 6 bases, with 10 bases between them. As DNA, the CDR3 is TGTGCCAGCAGCTGGACTCCAGGCAATGAGCAGTTCTTC. Translated: CASSWTPGNEQFF. The full variable domain, rest sourced from reference TRBV5-8 and TRBJ2-1, is EAGVTQSPTHLIKTRGQQATLRCSPISGHTSVYWYQQALGLGLQFLLWYDEGEERNRGNFPPRFSGRQFPNYSSELNVNALELEDSALYLCASSWTPGNEQFFGPGTRLTVL.

The chain combines TRBV9 with TRBJ1-1, with D unclear. This CDR3 has 12 amino acids. The germline V gene encodes CDR1 SGDLS and CDR2 YYNGEE. Trimming removed 8 bases from V and 3 bases from J, with 11 bases in between. The CDR3 region has the DNA TGTGCCAGTTCGCTTGGGGACACTGAAGCTTTCTTT. Amino acid sequence: CASSLGDTEAFF.

This chain's CDR3 is CASSLSYNRALTNEKLFF. DNA for the CDR3: TGTGCCAGCAGCCTATCATATAACAGGGCGTTAACTAATGAAAAACTGTTTTTT. The chain couples TRBV7-8 to TRBJ1-4, with a tentative D call TRBD1 (6 bases). This CDR3 spans 18 amino acids. V was shortened by 5 bases and J by 1 base, with 20 bases between the two germline ends. The germline gives CDR1 SGHVS, CDR2 FQNEAQ.

This clone was counted once. The J gene is TRBJ2-1, the V gene TRBV4-3; D is undetermined. V was shortened by 2 bases and J by 5 bases, with 10 bases between the two germline ends. Germline V lookup: CDR1 LGHNA, CDR2 YSLEER. This CDR3 is 14 amino acids long. As DNA, the CDR3 is TGCGCCAGCAGCCAAAGCTATATAAACAATGAGCAGTTCTTC. Translating gives CASSQSYINNEQFF.

Concerning this clone itself: This specimen includes other DNA sequences encoding the same CDR3. The chain links TRBV5-1 to TRBJ2-5, with no clear D. The CDR3 consists of 11 residues. Germline loops: CDR1 SGHRS, CDR2 YFSETQ. Trimming shortened V by 1 base and J by 3 bases, and 1 base separated the two germline ends. The CDR3 sequence: CASSLKETQYF. In DNA form, the CDR3 reads TGCGCCAGCAGCTTGAAAGAGACCCAGTACTTC.

This rearrangement joins TRBV4-2 to TRBJ2-1, with D possibly being TRBD2 (7 bases). The germline V and J ends were trimmed by 0 bases and 7 bases, with 16 bases remaining between them. The CDR3 totals 16 residues. Germline V CDR1 and CDR2: LGHNA, YNFKEQ. This CDR3 reads CASSQDPAGALNEQFF. In nucleotides, the CDR3 is TGTGCCAGCAGCCAAGACCCCGCGGGGGCCTTAAATGAGCAGTTCTTC.

The gene calls are TRBV4-1 and TRBJ1-4; D perhaps matches TRBD1 (5 bases). V was pared by 0 bases and J by 2 bases, with 16 bases between. Germline V gene data show CDR1 as MGHRA and CDR2 as YSYEKL. The length of the CDR3 is 18 residues. CDR3 residues: CASSQDRARAGTNEKLFF. CDR3 nucleotides: TGCGCCAGCAGCCAAGATCGAGCCAGGGCGGGGACTAATGAAAAACTGTTTTTT.

The chain combines TRBV6-6 with TRBJ1-3; the D is unclear. V was pared by 6 bases and J by 4 bases, with 10 bases between. This CDR3 has 13 amino acids. Germline V gene sequence: CDR1 MNHNY, CDR2 SVGAGI (reference sequence). The CDR3 sequence is CASSHLQGNTIYF. CDR3 nucleotide sequence: TGTGCCAGCAGCCACCTACAGGGAAACACCATATATTTT.

The genes are TRBV10-2 and TRBJ1-3; D unresolved. V lost 6 bases and J 0 bases, leaving 9 bases between the germline ends. Looked up from germline, CDR1 is WSHSY and CDR2 is SAAADI. The CDR3 has 14 residues. The chain's CDR3 is CASREGNSGNTIYF. CDR3 coding DNA: TGCGCCAGCAGGGAGGGTAACTCTGGAAACACCATATATTTT.